Below are 20 T cell receptor beta chains sequenced from a single sample in a study of blood T cell repertoires in COVID-19. Assay: immunoSEQ multiplex PCR; the TCRdb copy retains only in-frame clones and omits some. The data show 68,000 or so clones, with roughly 78% seen just once and 32% held by the top ten. Sequencing input: peripheral blood. These receptors originate from a human donor in a cohort sampled during active COVID-19.

V is TRBV19 and J is TRBJ1-2; TRBD1 matches 7 bases. V shed 9 bases and J 4 bases; nucleotides not matched to a gene: 14. Per germline, CDR1 LNHDA and CDR2 SQIVND (reference sequence). The CDR3 covers 15 residues. The CDR3: CASTPDRVEFYGYTF. The CDR3 DNA reads as TGTGCCAGCACACCCGACAGGGTGGAGTTCTATGGCTACACCTTC.

The J gene is TRBJ2-7, the V gene TRBV30; D unresolved. CDR1 GTSNPN and CDR2 SVGIG come from the germline V gene (reference sequence). Trimming took off 0 bases at V and 6 bases at J, with 6 bases between the two ends. This CDR3 region has 11 residues. The CDR3 sequence: CAWSVQSEQYF. The CDR3 DNA is TGTGCCTGGAGTGTACAGTCCGAGCAGTACTTC.

The rearrangement joins TRBV4-3 to TRBJ2-3, with a weak D call TRBD1 (6 bases). V lost 0 bases, J lost 4 bases, and 11 bases lay in between. The CDR3 length is 15 residues. Germline CDR1 reads LGHNA; CDR2 reads YSLEER. This CDR3 is CASSQEAQGSDTQYF. CDR3 in DNA: TGCGCCAGCAGCCAAGAGGCGCAGGGGTCAGATACGCAGTATTTT.

The chain employs TRBV27 and TRBJ2-1; D might be TRBD1 (5 bases). CDR3 length equals 14 residues. Trimming removed 6 bases at V and 3 bases at J, with 12 bases between. Germline lookup yields CDR1 MNHEY and CDR2 SMNVEV (reference sequence). CDR3 region: CASRPRGSYNEQFF. CDR3 nucleotides: TGTGCCAGCAGGCCAAGGGGCAGCTACAATGAGCAGTTCTTC.

In its sample, this clone was seen once. One end of the junction does not line up with germline, which may come from a read error. The CDR3 DNA is TGTGCCAGCACTTTACAGGGTAGCTCTGGGGCCAACGTCCTGACTTTC. It encodes CASTLQGSSGANVLTF. The J gene is TRBJ2-6, the V gene TRBV27, with D possibly being TRBD1 (6 bases). This CDR3 is 16 amino acids long. Germline CDR1 reads MNHEY; CDR2 reads SMNVEV (reference sequence).

This clone was seen more than once but under ten times. The rearrangement uses TRBV14 and TRBJ2-1; 10 bases match TRBD2. The CDR3 is 15 amino acids. V gave up 7 bases and J gave up 8 bases; unmatched junction bases: 11. From germline, CDR1 is SGHDN and CDR2 FVKESK. Written as DNA, the CDR3 is TGTGCCAGCACCGCCGGACTAGCGGTTACTGATGAGCAGTTCTTC. Residues: CASTAGLAVTDEQFF.

The chain combines TRBV19 with TRBJ1-4; TRBD1 matches at 8 bases. This CDR3 region has 16 residues. Germline loops: CDR1 LNHDA, CDR2 SQIVND (reference sequence). V shed 6 bases and J 0 bases; nucleotides not matched to a gene: 6. The CDR3 DNA follows: TGTGCCAGTAGATCCGGACAGGGCGCAACTAATGAAAAACTGTTTTTT. Translated, it gives CASRSGQGATNEKLFF.

The J gene is TRBJ1-1, the V gene TRBV18, with a weak D call TRBD1 (5 bases). In germline, CDR1 is KGHSH, CDR2 LQKENI. V lost 0 bases and J 2 bases, leaving 16 bases between the germline ends. The CDR3 has 17 amino acids. The CDR3 DNA reads as TGTGCCAGCTCACCACCGGGGGGGGGAATTGCTAACACTGAAGCTTTCTTT. This encodes CASSPPGGGIANTEAFF.

The chain couples TRBV28 to TRBJ2-7; 9 nucleotides agree with TRBD2. The CDR3 covers 15 residues. Germline CDR1 and CDR2: MDHEN and SYDVKM. V lost 2 bases to trimming and J lost 6 bases; unmatched junction nucleotides: 8. CDR3 nucleotide sequence: TGTGCCAGCAGTTTACTAGCGGGGCTCTCCCGCGAGCAGTACTTC. This encodes CASSLLAGLSREQYF.

The genes are TRBV28 and TRBJ2-7, with 7 bases fitting TRBD1. The trim removed 3 bases at V and 4 bases at J, leaving 6 bases unmatched. The CDR3 consists of 14 residues. CDR1 and CDR2 (germline): MDHEN, SYDVKM. The CDR3 is CASSLGGQEYEQYF. The CDR3 region has the DNA TGTGCCAGCAGTTTGGGCGGACAGGAATACGAGCAGTACTTC.

V usage is TRBV11-2 and J usage is TRBJ1-2, with TRBD1 matching 8 bases. This CDR3 spans 16 amino acids. Looked up from germline, CDR1 is SGHAT and CDR2 is FQNNGV. V gave up 5 bases and J gave up 4 bases; unmatched junction bases: 12. In nucleotides, the CDR3 is TGTGCCAGCAGCAAGCTCTCGACAGGGGATGGCTATGGCTACACCTTC. Translated, it gives CASSKLSTGDGYGYTF.

V gene TRBV11-3 combines with J gene TRBJ1-2, with a tentative D call TRBD1 (6 bases). Germline loops: CDR1 SGHNT, CDR2 YENEEA. The CDR3 runs 13 residues. V was clipped by 6 bases and J by 8 bases, with 16 bases between them. The CDR3 sequence: CASRPTGSRGYTF. The DNA for the CDR3 is TGTGCCAGCAGGCCCACAGGGTCCCGGGGCTACACCTTC. The variable domain in full, with the rest retrieved from reference TRBV11-3 and TRBJ1-2, is EAGVVQSPRYKIIEKKQPVAFWCNPISGHNTLYWYLQNLGQGPELLIRYENEEAVDDSQLPKDRFSAERLKGVDSTLKIQPAELGDSAVYLCASRPTGSRGYTFGSGTRLTVV.

This chain links TRBV5-1 with TRBJ2-7; a weak D match, TRBD2 (5 bases). V was clipped by 1 base and J by 4 bases, with 12 bases between them. Germline V gene sequence: CDR1 SGHRS, CDR2 YFSETQ. CDR3 length equals 14 residues. CDR3 coding DNA: TGCGCCAGCAGCTTGTCCGGGATACGGTACGAGCAGTACTTC. Translation: CASSLSGIRYEQYF. The variable domain in full, completed from reference TRBV5-1 and TRBJ2-7, reads KAGVTQTPRYLIKTRGQQVTLSCSPISGHRSVSWYQQTPGQGLQFLFEYFSETQRNKGNFPGRFSGRQFSNSRSEMNVSTLELGDSALYLCASSLSGIRYEQYFGPGTRLTVT.

This rearrangement joins TRBV24-1 to TRBJ2-1; D is unresolved. Deletions cut 10 bases from V and 3 bases from J, with 18 bases between. The germline gives CDR1 KGHDR, CDR2 SFDVKD. The CDR3 consists of 15 residues. This CDR3 is CATQTTSTLYNEQFF. The CDR3 DNA follows: TGTGCCACACAGACAACGAGTACCCTCTACAATGAGCAGTTCTTC.

V and J are TRBV7-2 and TRBJ2-3, with D possibly matching TRBD2 (5 bases). This CDR3 is 14 amino acids long. Per the germline V gene, CDR1 is SGHTA and CDR2 is FQGNSA. Trimming took 5 bases from V and 6 from J, leaving 15 bases between them. CDR3: CASSSASGEDTQYF. In nucleotides, the CDR3 is TGTGCCAGCAGCAGCGCCAGCGGAGAGGATACGCAGTATTTT.

V and J are TRBV29-1 and TRBJ2-5; TRBD1 matches 8 bases. The CDR3 has 13 residues. CDR1 and CDR2 (germline): SQVTM, ANQGSEA. Germline trimming cut 4 bases from V and 4 bases from J; bases unmatched to any gene: 5. CDR3 sequence: CSVGSGGGETQYF. DNA for the CDR3: TGCAGCGTTGGTTCAGGGGGCGGAGAGACCCAGTACTTC.

This rearrangement joins TRBV29-1 to TRBJ2-2; D ambiguous. Trimming pared 4 bases from V and 0 bases from J, leaving 9 bases between. This CDR3 region has 14 residues. Germline-derived CDR1 and CDR2 are SQVTM and ANQGSEA. The chain's CDR3 is CSVGKTANTGELFF. In DNA, the CDR3 is TGCAGCGTTGGAAAAACAGCGAACACCGGGGAGCTGTTTTTT.

This clone was counted between two and nine times. This chain links TRBV5-6 with TRBJ1-1, with D hard to call. Germline CDR1 is SGHDT and CDR2 is YYEEEE. With 0 bases removed from V and 2 bases from J, the gap between germline ends came to 8 bases. The CDR3 length is 14 residues. The CDR3: CASSLAPGNTEAFF. The CDR3 nucleotides read TGTGCCAGCAGCTTGGCCCCAGGAAACACTGAAGCTTTCTTT. Using reference TRBV5-6 and TRBJ1-1 for the parts outside the CDR3, the full variable domain is DAGVTQSPTHLIKTRGQQVTLRCSPKSGHDTVSWYQQALGQGPQFIFQYYEEEERQRGNFPDRFSGHQFPNYSSELNVNALLLGDSALYLCASSLAPGNTEAFFGQGTRLTVV.

The gene calls are TRBV18 and TRBJ2-7, with D perhaps matching TRBD2 (5 bases). Trimming took 2 bases from V and 0 from J, leaving 8 bases between them. Germline CDR1 KGHSH, CDR2 LQKENI. This CDR3 has 14 residues. The CDR3 spells CASSPKLGSYEQYF. CDR3 sequence (DNA): TGTGCCAGCTCACCAAAACTAGGCTCCTACGAGCAGTACTTC.

This clone has more than one count but fewer than ten. This chain connects TRBV18 to TRBJ1-1; tentatively, D is TRBD1 (6 bases). Trimming took 7 bases from V and 1 from J, leaving 16 bases between them. Germline assignment: CDR1 KGHSH and CDR2 LQKENI. This CDR3 is 15 amino acids long. Written as DNA, the CDR3 is TGTGCCAGCTTCTTGACGGGACACGGGAACACTGAAGCTTTCTTT. This translates into CASFLTGHGNTEAFF. The full variable domain, rest sourced from reference TRBV18 and TRBJ1-1, is NAGVMQNPRHLVRRRGQEARLRCSPMKGHSHVYWYRQLPEEGLKFMVYLQKENIIDESGMPKERFSAEFPKEGPSILRIQQVVRGDSAAYFCASFLTGHGNTEAFFGQGTRLTVV.